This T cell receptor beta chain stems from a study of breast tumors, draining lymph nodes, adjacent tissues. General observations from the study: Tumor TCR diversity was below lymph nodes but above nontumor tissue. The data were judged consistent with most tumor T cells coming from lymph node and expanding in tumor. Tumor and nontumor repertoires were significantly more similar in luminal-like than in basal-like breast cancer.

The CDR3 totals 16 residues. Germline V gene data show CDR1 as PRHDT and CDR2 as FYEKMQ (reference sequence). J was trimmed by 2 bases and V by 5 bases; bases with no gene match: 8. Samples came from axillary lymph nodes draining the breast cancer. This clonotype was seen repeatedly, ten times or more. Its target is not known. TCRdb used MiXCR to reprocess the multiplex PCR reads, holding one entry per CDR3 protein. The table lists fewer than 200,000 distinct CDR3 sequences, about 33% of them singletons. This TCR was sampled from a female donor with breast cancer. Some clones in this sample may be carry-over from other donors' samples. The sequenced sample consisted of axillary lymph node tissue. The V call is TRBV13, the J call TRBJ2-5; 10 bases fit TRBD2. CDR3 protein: CASSPQLAGPQETQYF. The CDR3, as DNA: TGTGCCAGCAGCCCCCAACTAGCGGGACCTCAAGAGACCCAGTACTTC.